The clone carrying this TCR beta chain was picked up one time. Antigen unknown. Assay version v3.0 of immunoSEQ was used, and it was run at survey level. Assay used: immunoSEQ multiplex PCR; TCRdb lists only in-frame clones, some missing. The table records more than 15,000 clones, just under 80% of them present only once. No donor had fewer than one pre-ART PBMC sample or fewer than two post-ART PBMC samples. The data stem from a study of long-term antiretroviral therapy in people with HIV. Study context: The study's earliest collections predate the 2015 immediate-ART recommendation by about a decade. Whole-study findings and limits: Investigators report no available data on ART adherence, viral resistance or therapy changes. Despite increasing after ART, diversity remained lower than that of transplant donor controls.

This CDR3 has 15 residues. V trimming: 3 bases; J trimming: 3 bases; junction bases outside the gene matches: 7. CDR1 MGHDK and CDR2 SYGVNS come from the germline V gene. This chain links TRBV25-1 with TRBJ2-7; 8 nucleotides line up with TRBD1. This TCR came from a woman between 40 and 55 years old with HIV. The sample here was unsorted PBMCs, taken 3.1 to 3.3 years after starting antiretroviral therapy. As DNA, the CDR3 is TGTGCCAGCAGTGATCTCGGACAGGGATACTACGAGCAGTACTTC. Translation: CASSDLGQGYYEQYF.